The rows below give T cell receptor beta chains drawn from one sample of a study of blood T cells in healthy people across ages. TCRdb recomputed calls from the 5' RACE reads with MiXCR, one row per CDR3 protein. This sample has over 950,000 distinct CDR3 sequences, with around two fifths found just once. Sequenced: blood. These receptors were collected from a man younger than 35 in good health. CDR3s include the opening cysteine and the closing phenylalanine or tryptophan. Fields, in order: clone size, V gene, D gene, J gene, CDR3 protein, CDR3 DNA. D genes are given only for firm matches. Size tells how often a clone was seen (once, few, many) or the class of an expanded clone, and some rows leave it out.

abundance: .
v_gene: TRBV7-2
d_gene: .
j_gene: TRBJ2-5
CDR3aa: CASSVGRMQETQYF
CDR3nt: TGTGCCAGCAGCGTAGGGCGAATGCAAGAGACCCAGTACTTC

abundance: many
v_gene: TRBV29-1
d_gene: .
j_gene: TRBJ2-7
CDR3aa: CSVNGFRGGDEQYF
CDR3nt: TGCAGCGTCAACGGTTTTCGGGGTGGGGACGAGCAGTACTTC

abundance: few
v_gene: TRBV7-6
d_gene: .
j_gene: TRBJ2-1
CDR3aa: CASSALITNEQFF
CDR3nt: TGTGCCAGCAGCGCATTGATTACCAATGAGCAGTTCTTC

abundance: few
v_gene: TRBV18
d_gene: TRBD2
j_gene: TRBJ2-5
CDR3aa: CASSPYRGLAGGQETQYF
CDR3nt: TGTGCCAGCTCACCGTATCGAGGACTAGCGGGGGGACAAGAGACCCAGTACTTC

abundance: .
v_gene: TRBV29-1
d_gene: TRBD2
j_gene: TRBJ2-5
CDR3aa: CSVILAGGKETQYF
CDR3nt: TGCAGCGTAATCCTAGCGGGAGGAAAAGAGACCCAGTACTTC

abundance: .
v_gene: TRBV20-1
d_gene: .
j_gene: TRBJ2-1
CDR3aa: CSVLDLIYNEQFF
CDR3nt: TGCAGTGTCCTGGACTTGATCTACAATGAGCAGTTCTTC

abundance: few
v_gene: TRBV12-3/TRBV12-4
d_gene: .
j_gene: TRBJ1-1
CDR3aa: CASSPYRVPKAFF
CDR3nt: TGTGCCAGCAGTCCCTACAGGGTCCCGAAAGCTTTCTTT

abundance: .
v_gene: TRBV15
d_gene: TRBD1
j_gene: TRBJ2-7
CDR3aa: CATSSSTGSSYEQYF
CDR3nt: TGTGCCACCAGCAGTTCGACAGGGTCCTCCTACGAGCAGTACTTC

abundance: .
v_gene: TRBV4-1
d_gene: .
j_gene: TRBJ2-7
CDR3aa: CASNQALSTSYEQYF
CDR3nt: TGCGCCAGCAACCAAGCACTTTCCACCTCCTACGAGCAGTACTTC

abundance: few
v_gene: TRBV29-1
d_gene: .
j_gene: TRBJ2-3
CDR3aa: CSVRRRLSSNTQYF
CDR3nt: TGCAGCGTTCGGCGGAGACTTTCCTCTAATACGCAGTATTTT

abundance: .
v_gene: TRBV4-3
d_gene: .
j_gene: TRBJ2-2
CDR3aa: CASSQDTGYRELFF
CDR3nt: TGCGCCAGCAGCCAAGACACAGGGTACCGGGAGCTGTTTTTT

abundance: .
v_gene: TRBV16
d_gene: .
j_gene: TRBJ1-4
CDR3aa: CASNYLPGATNEKLFF
CDR3nt: TGTGCCAGCAACTACTTACCAGGGGCTACTAATGAAAAACTGTTTTTT

abundance: few
v_gene: TRBV12-3/TRBV12-4
d_gene: .
j_gene: TRBJ1-4
CDR3aa: CASSDRRGFEKLFF
CDR3nt: TGTGCCAGCAGCGACAGGAGGGGATTTGAAAAACTGTTTTTT

abundance: few
v_gene: TRBV7-8
d_gene: .
j_gene: TRBJ2-3
CDR3aa: CASSLMPGDSTDTQYF
CDR3nt: TGTGCCAGCAGCTTAATGCCCGGGGATAGCACAGATACGCAGTATTTT

abundance: .
v_gene: TRBV27
d_gene: .
j_gene: TRBJ1-4
CDR3aa: CASSLSPRGEKLFF
CDR3nt: TGTGCCAGCAGTTTAAGCCCCAGAGGGGAAAAACTGTTTTTT

abundance: .
v_gene: TRBV4-1
d_gene: .
j_gene: TRBJ2-5
CDR3aa: CASSQAGGVNEQYF
CDR3nt: TGCGCCAGCAGCCAAGCCGGCGGGGTTAATGAGCAGTACTTC

abundance: .
v_gene: TRBV20-1
d_gene: .
j_gene: TRBJ2-5
CDR3aa: CSAMGLLAGETPYF
CDR3nt: TGCAGTGCGATGGGACTTCTGGCGGGCGAGACCCCGTACTTC

abundance: .
v_gene: TRBV6-2/TRBV6-3
d_gene: .
j_gene: TRBJ2-3
CDR3aa: CASSYAIALSEEYF
CDR3nt: TGTGCCAGCAGTTACGCGATCGCTCTGTCAGAAGAGTATTTT

abundance: once
v_gene: TRBV3-1
d_gene: TRBD2
j_gene: TRBJ2-5
CDR3aa: CAGSQDPSGGQETQYF
CDR3nt: TGTGCCGGCAGCCAAGATCCTAGCGGGGGACAAGAGACCCAGTACTTC

abundance: .
v_gene: TRBV25-1
d_gene: .
j_gene: TRBJ1-1
CDR3aa: CASNRGQKNTEAFF
CDR3nt: TGTGCCAGCAACCGAGGCCAGAAGAACACTGAAGCTTTCTTT

abundance: few
v_gene: TRBV29-1
d_gene: TRBD1
j_gene: TRBJ2-7
CDR3aa: CSVAPKAGTDSYEQYF
CDR3nt: TGCAGCGTTGCCCCTAAAGCCGGGACAGACTCCTACGAGCAGTACTTC

abundance: .
v_gene: TRBV10-3
d_gene: .
j_gene: TRBJ1-5
CDR3aa: CAISEFGSQGNQPQHF
CDR3nt: TGTGCCATCAGTGAGTTCGGCAGCCAAGGCAATCAGCCCCAGCATTTT

abundance: few
v_gene: TRBV6-5
d_gene: .
j_gene: TRBJ1-5
CDR3aa: CASSYSIQGNQPQHF
CDR3nt: TGTGCCAGCAGTTACTCGATCCAAGGAAATCAGCCCCAGCATTTT

abundance: few
v_gene: TRBV20-1
d_gene: .
j_gene: TRBJ2-5
CDR3aa: CSALTAALQTQYF
CDR3nt: TGCAGTGCACTAACGGCCGCCCTACAGACCCAGTACTTC

abundance: .
v_gene: TRBV9
d_gene: .
j_gene: TRBJ2-4
CDR3aa: CASSVEYF
CDR3nt: TGTGCCAGCAGCGTGGAGTACTTC

abundance: few
v_gene: TRBV29-1
d_gene: TRBD1
j_gene: TRBJ1-2
CDR3aa: CSVEEGGPSQNTF
CDR3nt: TGCAGCGTTGAAGAAGGGGGCCCTAGTCAAAACACCTTC

abundance: .
v_gene: TRBV3-1
d_gene: TRBD2
j_gene: TRBJ2-4
CDR3aa: CASSQSTGLAALAKNIQYF
CDR3nt: TGTGCCAGCAGCCAATCAACGGGACTAGCCGCCTTAGCCAAAAACATTCAGTACTTC

abundance: .
v_gene: TRBV7-8
d_gene: TRBD1
j_gene: TRBJ2-3
CDR3aa: CASSQSRDRGDDTQYF
CDR3nt: TGTGCCAGCAGCCAATCCCGGGACAGGGGGGATGATACGCAGTATTTT

abundance: .
v_gene: TRBV27
d_gene: .
j_gene: TRBJ1-5
CDR3aa: CASSPTGSGQPQHF
CDR3nt: TGTGCCAGCAGCCCCACAGGGAGTGGTCAGCCCCAGCATTTT

abundance: few
v_gene: TRBV29-1
d_gene: TRBD2
j_gene: TRBJ2-7
CDR3aa: CSVESSGSSYEQYF
CDR3nt: TGCAGCGTTGAGTCTAGCGGGAGCTCCTACGAGCAGTACTTC

abundance: .
v_gene: TRBV7-3
d_gene: .
j_gene: TRBJ1-1
CDR3aa: CASSWLRSTEAFF
CDR3nt: TGTGCCAGCAGCTGGTTAAGGAGCACTGAAGCTTTCTTT

abundance: .
v_gene: TRBV12-3/TRBV12-4
d_gene: .
j_gene: TRBJ1-2
CDR3aa: CASSPGQPWGYTF
CDR3nt: TGTGCCAGCAGTCCGGGACAACCCTGGGGCTACACCTTC

abundance: .
v_gene: TRBV29-1
d_gene: .
j_gene: TRBJ1-5
CDR3aa: CSVAAEGEQPQHF
CDR3nt: TGCAGCGTTGCGGCCGAAGGGGAACAGCCCCAGCATTTT

abundance: few
v_gene: TRBV27
d_gene: .
j_gene: TRBJ1-2
CDR3aa: CASSSARHSYGYTF
CDR3nt: TGTGCCAGCAGTTCCGCCAGGCACAGTTATGGCTACACCTTC

abundance: .
v_gene: TRBV7-9
d_gene: .
j_gene: TRBJ2-3
CDR3aa: CASSPGVASTDTQYF
CDR3nt: TGTGCCAGCAGCCCGGGGGTAGCTTCTACAGATACGCAGTATTTT

abundance: .
v_gene: TRBV11-2
d_gene: TRBD2
j_gene: TRBJ2-3
CDR3aa: CASSLLERGGDTQYF
CDR3nt: TGTGCCAGCAGCTTACTGGAGCGGGGGGGCGATACGCAGTATTTT

abundance: few
v_gene: TRBV7-8
d_gene: .
j_gene: TRBJ2-3
CDR3aa: CASSFRGASSTDTQYF
CDR3nt: TGTGCCAGCAGCTTCCGGGGGGCGTCTAGCACAGATACGCAGTATTTT

abundance: once
v_gene: TRBV6-6
d_gene: .
j_gene: TRBJ2-7
CDR3aa: CASSYRGTLGEQYF
CDR3nt: TGTGCCAGCAGTTACAGAGGAACCCTGGGGGAGCAGTACTTC

abundance: .
v_gene: TRBV5-1
d_gene: .
j_gene: TRBJ1-6
CDR3aa: CATSSGSSYNSLLHF
CDR3nt: TGCGCCACCTCCTCAGGGAGCTCCTATAATTCACTCCTCCACTTT

abundance: .
v_gene: TRBV27
d_gene: .
j_gene: TRBJ2-3
CDR3aa: CASSDQGPDTQYF
CDR3nt: TGTGCCAGCAGTGATCAGGGACCGGATACGCAGTATTTT